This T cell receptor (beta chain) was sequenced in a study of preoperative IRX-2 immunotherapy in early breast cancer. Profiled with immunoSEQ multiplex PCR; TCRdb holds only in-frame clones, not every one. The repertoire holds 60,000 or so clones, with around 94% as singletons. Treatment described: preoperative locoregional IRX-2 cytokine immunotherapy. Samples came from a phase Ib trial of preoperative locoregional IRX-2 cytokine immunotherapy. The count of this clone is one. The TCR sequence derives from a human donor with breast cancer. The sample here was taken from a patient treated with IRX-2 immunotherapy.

CDR3 DNA sequence: TGTGCCAGCTCACAACTAAGACCCCCCAAAAACATTCAGTACTTC. Its protein product is CASSQLRPPKNIQYF. V usage is TRBV18 and J usage is TRBJ2-4; D remains ambiguous. V lost 4 bases to trimming and J lost 2 bases, with 12 bases between them. Germline V gene lookup returns CDR1 KGHSH and CDR2 LQKENI. The CDR3 totals 15 residues.